These 30 T cell receptor beta chains were all obtained from the same sample, sequenced in a study of patients with pleural tuberculosis. TCRdb called the reads again in MiXCR, with one record for every CDR3 protein. Here the sample spans about 29,000 distinct CDR3 sequences, approximately 20% being singletons. The sample taken for sequencing was peripheral blood. The receptors come from a human donor with pleural tuberculosis.

This clonotype was detected only a few times. The rearrangement links TRBV9 to TRBJ2-1, with 12 bases aligning to TRBD1. The germline CDR1 and CDR2 sequences are SGDLS and YYNGEE. The trim removed 4 bases at V and 7 bases at J, leaving 6 bases unmatched. This CDR3 comprises 15 residues. The CDR3 reads CASSPRDRGRNEQFF. The CDR3 nucleotides are TGTGCCAGCAGCCCCCGGGACAGGGGGCGGAATGAGCAGTTCTTC. Variable domain in full (rest from reference TRBV9 and TRBJ2-1): DSGVTQTPKHLITATGQRVTLRCSPRSGDLSVYWYQQSLDQGLQFLIQYYNGEERAKGNILERFSAQQFPDLHSELNLSSLELGDSALYFCASSPRDRGRNEQFFGPGTRLTVL.

This clonotype is medium-sized in the sample. The V gene is TRBV20-1, the J gene TRBJ1-1; 8 bases match TRBD1. The germline V gene has CDR1 DFQATT and CDR2 SNEGSKA (reference sequence). The CDR3 covers 13 residues. V was clipped by 6 bases and J by 3 bases; unmatched bases: 6. The CDR3: CSAKTGEYTEAFF. In DNA form, the CDR3 reads TGCAGTGCCAAGACAGGGGAGTACACTGAAGCTTTCTTT.

This clonotype was observed many times. The chain links TRBV29-1 to TRBJ1-3; D gene uncertain. V was pared by 7 bases and J by 4 bases, with 8 bases between. The CDR3 extends over 11 amino acids. Germline assignment: CDR1 SQVTM and CDR2 ANQGSEA. This CDR3 is CSALNGNTIYF. The DNA of the CDR3 is TGCAGCGCCCTGAACGGAAACACCATATATTTT.

The rearrangement links TRBV11-1 to TRBJ2-1; TRBD1 matches at 7 bases. Trimming cost V 5 bases and J 7 bases; bases outside gene matches: 8. CDR1 and CDR2 (germline): SGHAT, FQDESV (reference sequence). CDR3 size: 14 residues. CDR3 nucleotide sequence: TGTGCCAGCAGCCCCACAGGGGCCCGTAATGAGCAGTTCTTC. Translated: CASSPTGARNEQFF.

This clonotype has only one observation. A read error may produce the germline difference seen at one junction end. CDR3 loop: CASSQDSSNTEASF. CDR3 coding DNA: TGTGCCAGCAGCCAGGACAGCTCAAACACTGAAGCTTCCTTT. The rearrangement joins TRBV11-2 to TRBJ1-1, with D possibly being TRBD1 (6 bases). The CDR3 totals 14 residues. Germline V lookup: CDR1 SGHAT, CDR2 FQNNGV.

This clonotype came up many times. This CDR3 reads CSAREREMNNEQFF. CDR3 DNA: TGCAGTGCTAGAGAGAGGGAGATGAATAATGAGCAGTTCTTC. V is TRBV20-1 and J is TRBJ2-1; D is perhaps TRBD2 (5 bases). The germline gives CDR1 DFQATT, CDR2 SNEGSKA (reference sequence). The CDR3 loop spans 14 amino acids. The germline V and J ends were trimmed by 0 bases and 7 bases, with 13 bases remaining between them.

This clonotype was recorded at least ten times. The CDR3: CASSLAGFLLTDTQYF. In nucleotides, the CDR3 is TGTGCCAGCAGCTTAGCCGGTTTTCTGCTCACAGATACGCAGTATTTT. This chain uses TRBV11-2 with TRBJ2-3; D is unresolved. Trimming pared 1 base from V and 2 bases from J, leaving 13 bases between. The germline gives CDR1 SGHAT, CDR2 FQNNGV. The CDR3 length is 16 residues.

This clonotype was observed at least ten times. This sequence joins TRBV12-3 or TRBV12-4 and TRBJ1-1, with D hard to call. Trimming took off 5 bases at V and 1 base at J, with 8 bases between the two ends. There are 13 residues in the CDR3. CDR3 sequence reads: CASSRARNTEAFF. The CDR3 bases are TGTGCCAGCAGTAGAGCAAGGAACACTGAAGCTTTCTTT.

The table lists this clonotype with many counts. The V call is TRBV12-3 or TRBV12-4, the J call TRBJ1-1; D is unclear. Deletions cut 1 base from V and 5 bases from J, with 11 bases between. CDR3 length: 14 residues. In DNA form, the CDR3 reads TGTGCCAGCAGTTTAGATACTACCGTTACTGAAGCTTTCTTT. This translates into CASSLDTTVTEAFF.

This clonotype was seen ten or more times. The CDR3 sequence is CASSPGQYLAKNIQYF. The CDR3 DNA reads as TGTGCCAGCAGCCCCGGACAGTATCTAGCCAAAAACATTCAGTACTTC. The chain links TRBV11-2 to TRBJ2-4, with a tentative D call TRBD1 (6 bases). V was shortened by 5 bases and J by 0 bases, with 14 bases between the two germline ends. The CDR3 contains 16 residues. From germline, CDR1 is SGHAT and CDR2 FQNNGV.

This clonotype appeared many times. The CDR3 DNA reads TGCAGCGGAGCTACAGAGCGCGCGACTGAAGCTTTCTTT. Its protein is CSGATERATEAFF. This chain links TRBV29-1 with TRBJ1-1; no clear D. This CDR3 spans 13 amino acids. Trimming stripped 7 bases from V and 5 bases from J, with 17 bases between. Germline-derived CDR1 and CDR2 are SQVTM and ANQGSEA.

This clonotype was counted ten times or more. The CDR3 DNA is TGCGCCAGCAGCCAAGATAAAGGAAACACCATATATTTT. Its translation is CASSQDKGNTIYF. This chain links TRBV4-1 with TRBJ1-3, with unresolved D. This CDR3 is built from 13 residues. V lost 0 bases and J lost 4, with 4 bases in between. Germline V lookup: CDR1 MGHRA, CDR2 YSYEKL.

For this clonotype: A read error is possible here, since a much larger clone lies one base away. J is TRBJ1-4 and V is TRBV29-1; the D is unclear. Trimming left V 7 bases short and J 6 bases short, with 12 bases between. CDR1 is SQVTM and CDR2 is ANQGSEA in the germline V gene. The CDR3 has 12 amino acids. The CDR3 is CSGARSDEKLFF. CDR3 coding DNA: TGCAGCGGAGCACGGTCGGATGAAAAACTGTTTTTT.

This clonotype was observed at least ten times. This chain uses TRBV10-3 with TRBJ2-5; D perhaps matches TRBD2 (5 bases). Deletions cut 6 bases from V and 5 bases from J, with 13 bases between. Germline CDR1 and CDR2: ENHRY and SYGVKD. The CDR3 spans 13 residues. The DNA of the CDR3 is TGTGCCATCAGCCCCGGGCAGCGGGAGACCCAGTACTTC. The encoded protein is CAISPGQRETQYF.

This clonotype has ten or more counts. The CDR3 reads CATSDPSGGRSNEQFF. The CDR3 nucleotides are TGTGCCACCAGTGATCCGTCAGGGGGCCGAAGTAATGAGCAGTTCTTC. The chain is built from TRBV24-1 and TRBJ2-1, with 8 bases lining up with TRBD1. Germline values: CDR1 KGHDR, CDR2 SFDVKD. Losses at the gene ends were 3 bases for V and 7 bases for J; bases not matched to a gene: 10. The CDR3 spans 16 residues.

This clonotype has ten or more counts. This chain links TRBV10-3 with TRBJ1-2; no definite D call. This CDR3 contains 14 residues. The germline V gene encodes CDR1 ENHRY and CDR2 SYGVKD. Trimming removed 3 bases at V and 4 bases at J, with 12 bases between. For the CDR3, the DNA is TGTGCCATCAGTGATAACTGGGTAGTCTATGGCTACACCTTC. Translation: CAISDNWVVYGYTF.

This clonotype came up many times. The genes are TRBV5-5 and TRBJ1-1, with D perhaps matching TRBD1 (5 bases). Per the germline V gene, CDR1 is SGHKS and CDR2 is YYEKEE (reference sequence). Deletions cut 0 bases from V and 0 bases from J, with 15 bases between. CDR3 length equals 17 residues. This CDR3 reads CASSLEFGTAVNTEAFF. CDR3 DNA: TGTGCCAGCAGCTTGGAGTTTGGGACGGCAGTGAACACTGAAGCTTTCTTT.

As to this clonotype: A much larger clonotype is one base distant, so this may be a read error. The chain combines TRBV9 with TRBJ1-3; D is possibly TRBD1 (6 bases). Germline CDR1 and CDR2: SGDLS and YYNGEE. The CDR3 spans 14 residues. The CDR3 reads CANSAQGTGNTIYF. CDR3 nucleotide sequence: TGTGCCAACAGCGCACAGGGAACTGGAAACACCATATATTTT. Complete variable domain (other parts from reference TRBV9 and TRBJ1-3): DSGVTQTPKHLITATGQRVTLRCSPRSGDLSVYWYQQSLDQGLQFLIQYYNGEERAKGNILERFSAQQFPDLHSELNLSSLELGDSALYFCANSAQGTGNTIYFGEGSWLTVV.

Many counts were recorded for this clonotype. The gene calls are TRBV6-1 and TRBJ1-2; D perhaps matches TRBD1 (6 bases). CDR3 length: 17 residues. CDR1 is MNHNS, CDR2 SASEGT, per germline. V lost 6 bases, J lost 7 bases, and 27 bases lay in between. The CDR3 loop is CASSRQIGVQGGSGYTF. CDR3 sequence (DNA): TGTGCCAGCAGCCGTCAAATTGGAGTACAGGGAGGCAGTGGCTACACCTTC.

The V call is TRBV29-1, the J call TRBJ1-1, with D tentatively TRBD1 (5 bases). CDR3 length: 11 residues. Germline V CDR1 and CDR2: SQVTM, ANQGSEA. Trimming stripped 3 bases from V and 4 bases from J, with 6 bases between. The CDR3: CSVDRVTEAFF. The CDR3 region has the DNA TGCAGCGTTGACAGGGTCACTGAAGCTTTCTTT.

In this sample, this clonotype turned up many times. The J gene is TRBJ2-3, the V gene TRBV4-1, with 9 bases lining up with TRBD2. CDR1 is MGHRA, CDR2 YSYEKL, per germline. CDR3 length equals 16 residues. Germline trimming cut 3 bases from V and 3 bases from J; bases unmatched to any gene: 7. DNA for the CDR3: TGCGCCAGCAGCCAGCGCTTAGCGGGAGAGACAGATACGCAGTATTTT. It translates to CASSQRLAGETDTQYF.

This clonotype has at least ten counts. This sequence joins TRBV28 and TRBJ2-7; TRBD1 might be the D (5 bases). V lost 4 bases to trimming and J lost 5 bases, with 15 bases between them. CDR3 length: 14 residues. Germline lookup yields CDR1 MDHEN and CDR2 SYDVKM. The CDR3 DNA sequence: TGTGCCAGCAGTTCCACTCAGGGCTACGACGAGCAGTACTTC. Translating it yields CASSSTQGYDEQYF.

This clonotype was observed many times. This chain connects TRBV20-1 to TRBJ1-5; D is unclear. The germline V and J ends were trimmed by 4 bases and 7 bases, with 17 bases remaining between them. Germline CDR1 is DFQATT and CDR2 is SNEGSKA (reference sequence). This CDR3 comprises 14 residues. The CDR3 reads CSANWAQAGQPQHF. The CDR3 nucleotides read TGCAGTGCTAATTGGGCCCAAGCAGGACAGCCCCAGCATTTT.

This clonotype has at least ten counts. The chain employs TRBV25-1 and TRBJ1-1, with D possibly matching TRBD1 (6 bases). V was shortened by 1 base and J by 2 bases, with 17 bases between the two germline ends. Germline loops: CDR1 MGHDK, CDR2 SYGVNS. This CDR3 has 17 residues. The CDR3 DNA sequence: TGTGCCAGCAGTGAATTGGGCAGGGGCCGACAAAACACTGAAGCTTTCTTT. This encodes CASSELGRGRQNTEAFF.

This clonotype was detected ten times or more. The genes are TRBV5-1 and TRBJ2-1; D remains ambiguous. With 0 bases removed from V and 8 bases from J, the gap between germline ends came to 3 bases. The CDR3 is 11 amino acids. CDR1 and CDR2 (germline): SGHRS, YFSETQ. The CDR3 loop is CASSLADEQFF. The DNA for the CDR3 is TGCGCCAGCAGCTTGGCCGATGAGCAGTTCTTC. The full variable domain, with the rest looked up from reference TRBV5-1 and TRBJ2-1, is KAGVTQTPRYLIKTRGQQVTLSCSPISGHRSVSWYQQTPGQGLQFLFEYFSETQRNKGNFPGRFSGRQFSNSRSEMNVSTLELGDSALYLCASSLADEQFFGPGTRLTVL.

This clonotype occurred many times. The chain employs TRBV7-9 and TRBJ1-2; D unclear. Trimming removed 5 bases from V and 9 bases from J, with 16 bases in between. The CDR3 sequence is 13 residues long. Germline CDR1 and CDR2: SEHNR and FQNEAQ (reference sequence). This CDR3 is CASSPGRFVSYTF. In DNA, the CDR3 is TGTGCCAGCAGCCCGGGTCGATTTGTCAGCTACACCTTC.

This clonotype has a count of ten or more. The chain's CDR3 is CASSYQENREQYF. The CDR3 nucleotides read TGTGCCAGCAGCTACCAGGAGAACCGGGAGCAGTACTTC. The chain carries TRBV11-3 and TRBJ2-7; D gene uncertain. V lost 4 bases, J lost 7 bases, and 14 bases lay in between. Looked up from germline, CDR1 is SGHNT and CDR2 is YENEEA. This CDR3 is built from 13 residues.

The table lists this clonotype with many counts. The chain carries TRBV5-1 and TRBJ1-3; D gene ambiguous. Germline loops: CDR1 SGHRS, CDR2 YFSETQ. This CDR3 region has 14 residues. The V and J ends lost 0 bases and 0 bases respectively, with 4 bases between them. The CDR3 region is CASSLDSSGNTIYF. DNA of the CDR3: TGCGCCAGCAGCTTGGACAGCTCTGGAAACACCATATATTTT. Full variable domain (outside the CDR3, taken from reference TRBV5-1 and TRBJ1-3): KAGVTQTPRYLIKTRGQQVTLSCSPISGHRSVSWYQQTPGQGLQFLFEYFSETQRNKGNFPGRFSGRQFSNSRSEMNVSTLELGDSALYLCASSLDSSGNTIYFGEGSWLTVV.

This clonotype has just a few counts. A read error may account for a junction end that differs from germline. The chain combines TRBV20-1 with TRBJ2-1; D remains unclear. From germline, CDR1 is DFQATT and CDR2 SNEGSKA (reference sequence). The CDR3 contains 11 residues. The CDR3 spells CSAGGVDEQFF. The CDR3 DNA reads TGCAGTGCCGGTGGGGTGGATGAACAGTTCTTC.

This clonotype has at least ten counts. A much larger clonotype is one base distant, so this may be a read error. The chain employs TRBV7-2 and TRBJ1-2; D is ambiguous. CDR1 and CDR2 (germline): SGHTA, FQGNSA. The CDR3 is 13 residues long. CDR3 loop: CASSPGLKYGYAF. DNA of the CDR3: TGTGCCAGCAGCCCCGGACTGAAATATGGCTACGCCTTC. The full variable domain, with the rest looked up from reference TRBV7-2 and TRBJ1-2, is GAGVSQSPSNKVTEKGKDVELRCDPISGHTALYWYRQSLGQGLEFLIYFQGNSAPDKSGLPSDRFSAERTGGSVSTLTIQRTQQEDSAVYLCASSPGLKYGYAFGSGTRLTVV.